This T cell receptor beta chain was captured by sequencing in a study of blood T cell repertoires in COVID-19. Study in general: Sources were T cells, B-cell-depleted T cells, or PBMCs; the material itself was cDNA or gDNA.

Looked up from germline, CDR1 is SGDLS and CDR2 is YYNGEE. The CDR3 is made up of 17 amino acids. V lost 4 bases, J lost 4 bases, and 11 bases stayed unmatched. Assay used: immunoSEQ multiplex PCR; TCRdb lists only in-frame clones, some missing. The sample lists 150,000 or so clones, around four fifths occurring once. The clonotype was recovered from a woman aged 55-70 years with acute or convalescent COVID-19. Specimen: peripheral blood. The chain uses TRBV9 and TRBJ2-1; 10 nucleotides align to TRBD1. CDR3 amino acids: CASSPTGQGFLYNEQFF. CDR3 bases: TGTGCCAGCAGCCCAACGGGACAGGGGTTCTTATACAATGAGCAGTTCTTC.